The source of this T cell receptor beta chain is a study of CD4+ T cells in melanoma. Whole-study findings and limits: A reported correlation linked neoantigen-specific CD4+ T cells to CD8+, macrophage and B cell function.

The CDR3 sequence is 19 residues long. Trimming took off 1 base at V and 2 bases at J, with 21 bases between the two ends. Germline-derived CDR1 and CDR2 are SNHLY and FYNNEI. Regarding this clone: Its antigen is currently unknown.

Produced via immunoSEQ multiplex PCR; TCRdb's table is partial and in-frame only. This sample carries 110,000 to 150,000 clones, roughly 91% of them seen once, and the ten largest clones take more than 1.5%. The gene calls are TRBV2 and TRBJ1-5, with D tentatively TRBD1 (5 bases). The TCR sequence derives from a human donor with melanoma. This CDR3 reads CASSEGDGFQAYGNQPQHF. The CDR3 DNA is TGTGCCAGCAGTGAAGGGGACGGTTTTCAGGCGTATGGCAATCAGCCCCAGCATTTT.